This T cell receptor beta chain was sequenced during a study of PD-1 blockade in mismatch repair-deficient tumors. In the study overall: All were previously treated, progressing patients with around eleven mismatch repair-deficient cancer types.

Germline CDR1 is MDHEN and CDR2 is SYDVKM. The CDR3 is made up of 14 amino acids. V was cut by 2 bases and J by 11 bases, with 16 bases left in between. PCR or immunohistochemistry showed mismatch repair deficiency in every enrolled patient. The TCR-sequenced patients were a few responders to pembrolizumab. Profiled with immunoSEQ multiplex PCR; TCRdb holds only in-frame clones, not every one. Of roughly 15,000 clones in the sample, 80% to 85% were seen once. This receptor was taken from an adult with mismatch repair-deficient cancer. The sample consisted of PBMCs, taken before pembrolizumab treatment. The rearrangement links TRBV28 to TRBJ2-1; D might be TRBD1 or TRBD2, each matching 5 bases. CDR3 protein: CASSLPQDRGKQFF. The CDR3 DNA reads TGTGCCAGCAGTTTACCCCAGGATCGGGGCAAGCAGTTCTTC.